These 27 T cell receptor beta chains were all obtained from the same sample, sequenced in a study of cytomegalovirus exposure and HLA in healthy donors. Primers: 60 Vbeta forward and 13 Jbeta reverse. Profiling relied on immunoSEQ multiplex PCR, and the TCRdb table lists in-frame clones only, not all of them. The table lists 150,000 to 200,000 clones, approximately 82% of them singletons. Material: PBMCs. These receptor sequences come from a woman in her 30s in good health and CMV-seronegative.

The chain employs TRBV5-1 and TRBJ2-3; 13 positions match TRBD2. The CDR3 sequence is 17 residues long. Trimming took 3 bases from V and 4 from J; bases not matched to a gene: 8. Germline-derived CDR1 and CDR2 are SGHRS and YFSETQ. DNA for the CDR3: TGCGCCAGCAGCTCCGGTACTAGCGGGGGGGTTTCAGATACGCAGTATTTT. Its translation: CASSSGTSGGVSDTQYF.

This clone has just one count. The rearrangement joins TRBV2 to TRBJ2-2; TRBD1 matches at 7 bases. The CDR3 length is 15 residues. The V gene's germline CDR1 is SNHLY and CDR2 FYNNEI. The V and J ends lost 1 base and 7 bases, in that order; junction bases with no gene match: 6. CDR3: CASSEDRGWHGELFF. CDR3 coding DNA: TGTGCCAGCAGTGAAGACAGGGGTTGGCACGGGGAGCTGTTTTTT.

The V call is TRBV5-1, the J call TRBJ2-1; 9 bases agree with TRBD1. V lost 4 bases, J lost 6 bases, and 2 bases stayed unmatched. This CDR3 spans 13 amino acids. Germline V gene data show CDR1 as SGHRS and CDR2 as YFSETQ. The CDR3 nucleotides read TGCGCCAGCAGCCCGGACAGGGGCAATGAGCAGTTCTTC. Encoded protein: CASSPDRGNEQFF.

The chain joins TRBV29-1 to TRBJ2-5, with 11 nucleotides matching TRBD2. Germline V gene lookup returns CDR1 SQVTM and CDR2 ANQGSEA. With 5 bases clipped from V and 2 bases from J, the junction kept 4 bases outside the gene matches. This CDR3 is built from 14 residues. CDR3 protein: CSVLLAGGQETQYF. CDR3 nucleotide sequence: TGCAGCGTTCTCCTAGCGGGGGGACAAGAGACCCAGTACTTC. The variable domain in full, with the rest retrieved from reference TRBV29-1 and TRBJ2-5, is SAVISQKPSRDICQRGTSLTIQCQVDSQVTMMFWYRQQPGQSLTLIATANQGSEATYESGFVIDKFPISRPNLTFSTLTVSNMSPEDSSIYLCSVLLAGGQETQYFGPGTRLLVL.

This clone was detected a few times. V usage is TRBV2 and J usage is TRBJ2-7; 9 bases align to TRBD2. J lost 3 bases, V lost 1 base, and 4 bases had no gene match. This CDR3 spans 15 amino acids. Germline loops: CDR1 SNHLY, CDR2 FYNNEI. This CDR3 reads CASSEERGARYEQYF. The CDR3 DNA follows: TGTGCCAGCAGTGAAGAGCGGGGGGCCCGCTACGAGCAGTACTTC. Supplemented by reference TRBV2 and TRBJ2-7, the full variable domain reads EPEVTQTPSHQVTQMGQEVILRCVPISNHLYFYWYRQILGQKVEFLVSFYNNEISEKSEIFDDQFSVERPDGSNFTLKIRSTKLEDSAMYFCASSEERGARYEQYFGPGTRLTVT.

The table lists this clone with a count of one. The CDR3 bases are TGTGCCGTTCCCAGGGGGGCCTCGGGGGCCAACGTCCTGACTTTC. Its protein is CAVPRGASGANVLTF. V gene TRBV28 combines with J gene TRBJ2-6; a possible D gene is TRBD1 (7 bases). Trimming pared 11 bases from V and 4 bases from J, leaving 18 bases between. The germline CDR1 and CDR2 sequences are MDHEN and SYDVKM. CDR3 length: 15 amino acids.

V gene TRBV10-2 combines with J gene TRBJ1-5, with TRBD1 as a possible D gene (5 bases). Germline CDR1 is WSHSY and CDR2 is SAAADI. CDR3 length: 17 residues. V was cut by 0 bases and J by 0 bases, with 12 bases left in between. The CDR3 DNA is TGCGCCAGCAGTGAGTCGGGTGCAGGGTATAGCAATCAGCCCCAGCATTTT. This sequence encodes CASSESGAGYSNQPQHF.

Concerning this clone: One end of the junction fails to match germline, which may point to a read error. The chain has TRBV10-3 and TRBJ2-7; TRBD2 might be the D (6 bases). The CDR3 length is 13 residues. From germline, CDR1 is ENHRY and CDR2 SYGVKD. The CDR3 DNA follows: TGTGCCATCAGTGAGTCGCGACCGGGACTCACCGACTTC. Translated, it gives CAISESRPGLTDF.

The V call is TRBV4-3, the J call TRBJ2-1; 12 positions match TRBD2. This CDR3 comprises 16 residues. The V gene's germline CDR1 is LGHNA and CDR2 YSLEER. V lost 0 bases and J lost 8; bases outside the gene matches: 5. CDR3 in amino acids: CASSQDPSGGAYEQFF. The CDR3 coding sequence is TGCGCCAGCAGCCAAGATCCTAGCGGGGGGGCATATGAGCAGTTCTTC.

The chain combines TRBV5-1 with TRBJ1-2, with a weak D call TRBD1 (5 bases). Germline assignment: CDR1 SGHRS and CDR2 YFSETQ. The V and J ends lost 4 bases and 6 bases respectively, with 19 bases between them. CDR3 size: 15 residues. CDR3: CASSLGQGGLNGYTF. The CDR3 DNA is TGCGCCAGCAGCCTAGGACAAGGAGGGCTTAATGGCTACACCTTC.

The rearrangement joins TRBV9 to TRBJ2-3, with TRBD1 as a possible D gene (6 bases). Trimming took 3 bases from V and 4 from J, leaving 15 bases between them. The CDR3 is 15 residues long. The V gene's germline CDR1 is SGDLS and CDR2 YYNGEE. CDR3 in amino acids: CASSARGLLADTQYF. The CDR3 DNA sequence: TGTGCCAGCAGCGCGAGGGGGTTGTTAGCAGATACGCAGTATTTT.

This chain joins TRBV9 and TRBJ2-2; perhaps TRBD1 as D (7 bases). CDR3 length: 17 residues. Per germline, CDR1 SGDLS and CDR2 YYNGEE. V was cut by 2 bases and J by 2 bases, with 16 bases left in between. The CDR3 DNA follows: TGTGCCAGCAGCGTTTTTGGCGGGACAGATAACACCGGGGAGCTGTTTTTT. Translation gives CASSVFGGTDNTGELFF.

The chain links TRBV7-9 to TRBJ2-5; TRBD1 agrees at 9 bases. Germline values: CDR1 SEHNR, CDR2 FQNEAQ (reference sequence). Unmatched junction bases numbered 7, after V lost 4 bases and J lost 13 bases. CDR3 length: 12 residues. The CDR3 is CASSSTGGASYF. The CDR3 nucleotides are TGTGCCAGCAGCTCTACAGGGGGCGCGTCGTACTTC.

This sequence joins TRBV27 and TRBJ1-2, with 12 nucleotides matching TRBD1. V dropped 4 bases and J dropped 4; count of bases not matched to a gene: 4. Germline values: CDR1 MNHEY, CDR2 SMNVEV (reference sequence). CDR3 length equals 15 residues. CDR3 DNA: TGTGCCAGCAGTTCCGGGACAGGGGGCATCTATGGCTACACCTTC. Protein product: CASSSGTGGIYGYTF.

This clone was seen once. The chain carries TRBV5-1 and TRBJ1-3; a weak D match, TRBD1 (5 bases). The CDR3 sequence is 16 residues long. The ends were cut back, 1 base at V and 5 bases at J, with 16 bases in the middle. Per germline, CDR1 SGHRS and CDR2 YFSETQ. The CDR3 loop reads CASSLNRPSDRNTIYF. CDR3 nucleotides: TGCGCCAGCAGCTTGAACAGGCCCAGTGACCGAAACACCATATATTTT. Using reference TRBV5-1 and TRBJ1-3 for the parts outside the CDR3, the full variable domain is KAGVTQTPRYLIKTRGQQVTLSCSPISGHRSVSWYQQTPGQGLQFLFEYFSETQRNKGNFPGRFSGRQFSNSRSEMNVSTLELGDSALYLCASSLNRPSDRNTIYFGEGSWLTVV.

CDR3 residues: CASRPNPGTGNTDTQYF. DNA of the CDR3: TGTGCCAGTAGGCCAAACCCGGGGACAGGGAACACAGATACGCAGTATTTT. The chain couples TRBV19 to TRBJ2-3, with TRBD1 matching 9 bases. From germline, CDR1 is LNHDA and CDR2 SQIVND (reference sequence). The CDR3 consists of 17 residues. V lost 6 bases to trimming and J lost 2 bases; unmatched junction nucleotides: 12.

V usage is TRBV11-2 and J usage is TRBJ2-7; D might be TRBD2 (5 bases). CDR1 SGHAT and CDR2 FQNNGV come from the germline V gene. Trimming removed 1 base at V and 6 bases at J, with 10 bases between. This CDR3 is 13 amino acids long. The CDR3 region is CASSLGGVSEQYF. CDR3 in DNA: TGTGCCAGCAGCTTAGGGGGAGTAAGCGAGCAGTACTTC. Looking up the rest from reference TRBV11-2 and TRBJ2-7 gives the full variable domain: EAGVAQSPRYKIIEKRQSVAFWCNPISGHATLYWYQQILGQGPKLLIQFQNNGVVDDSQLPKDRFSAERLKGVDSTLKIQPAKLEDSAVYLCASSLGGVSEQYFGPGTRLTVT.

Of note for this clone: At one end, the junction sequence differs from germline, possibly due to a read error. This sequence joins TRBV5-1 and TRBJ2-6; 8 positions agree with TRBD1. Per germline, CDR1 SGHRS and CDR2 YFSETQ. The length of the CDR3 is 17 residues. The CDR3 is CASSLGQGARGANGLTF. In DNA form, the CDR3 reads TGCGCCAGCAGCTTGGGGCAGGGGGCGCGTGGGGCCAACGGCCTGACTTTC.

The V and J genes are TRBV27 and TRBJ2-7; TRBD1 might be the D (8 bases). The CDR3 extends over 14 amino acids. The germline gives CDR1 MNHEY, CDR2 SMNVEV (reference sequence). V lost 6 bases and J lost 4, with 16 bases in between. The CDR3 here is CASSPDRGLYEQYF. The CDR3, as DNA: TGTGCCAGCAGCCCCGACAGGGGACTATACGAGCAGTACTTC.

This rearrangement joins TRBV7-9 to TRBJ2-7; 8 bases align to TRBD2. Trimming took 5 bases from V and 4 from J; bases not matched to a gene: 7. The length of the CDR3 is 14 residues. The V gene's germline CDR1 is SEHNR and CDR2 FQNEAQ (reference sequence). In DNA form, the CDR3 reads TGTGCCAGCAGCCCTGGACGGGGGGGATACGAGCAGTACTTC. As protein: CASSPGRGGYEQYF.

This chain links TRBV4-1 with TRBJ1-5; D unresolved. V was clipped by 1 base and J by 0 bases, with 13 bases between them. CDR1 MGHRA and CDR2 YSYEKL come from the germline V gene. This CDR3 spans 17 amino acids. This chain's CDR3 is CASSQGWGENSNQPQHF. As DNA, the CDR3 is TGCGCCAGCAGCCAAGGCTGGGGAGAAAATAGCAATCAGCCCCAGCATTTT.

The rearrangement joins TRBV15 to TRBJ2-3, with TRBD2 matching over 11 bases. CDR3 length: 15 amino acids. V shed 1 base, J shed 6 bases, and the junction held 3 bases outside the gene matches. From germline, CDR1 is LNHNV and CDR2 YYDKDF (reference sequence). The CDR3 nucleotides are TGTGCCACCAGCAGAGGGGCTAGCGGGGGGGATACGCAGTATTTT. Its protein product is CATSRGASGGDTQYF.

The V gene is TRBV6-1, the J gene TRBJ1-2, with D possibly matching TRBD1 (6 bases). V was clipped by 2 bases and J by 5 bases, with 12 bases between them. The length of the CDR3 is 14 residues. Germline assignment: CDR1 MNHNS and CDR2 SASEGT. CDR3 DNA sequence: TGTGCCAGCAGTGAATACAGGGAGCTGTATGGCTACACCTTC. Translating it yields CASSEYRELYGYTF.

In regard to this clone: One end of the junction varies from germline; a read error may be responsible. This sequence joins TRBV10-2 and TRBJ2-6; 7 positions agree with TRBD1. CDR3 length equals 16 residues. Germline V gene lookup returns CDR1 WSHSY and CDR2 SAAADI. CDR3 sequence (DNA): TGCGCCAGCCGGCTAGGGGACAGCTCTGGGGCCAACGGCCTGACTTTC. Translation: CASRLGDSSGANGLTF.

The CDR3 spells CASSLPPPYEQYF. The CDR3 DNA sequence: TGTGCCAGCAGCTTACCTCCCCCTTACGAGCAGTACTTC. The chain links TRBV7-9 to TRBJ2-7; D gene ambiguous. The CDR3 covers 13 residues. Trimming shortened V by 2 bases and J by 4 bases, and 9 bases separated the two germline ends. The V gene's germline CDR1 is SEHNR and CDR2 FQNEAQ (reference sequence).

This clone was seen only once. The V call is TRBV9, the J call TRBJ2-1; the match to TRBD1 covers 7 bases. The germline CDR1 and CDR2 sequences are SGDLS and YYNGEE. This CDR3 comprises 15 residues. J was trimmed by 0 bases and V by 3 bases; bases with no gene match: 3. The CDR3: CASSARTGSYNEQFF. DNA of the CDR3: TGTGCCAGCAGCGCACGGACAGGCTCCTACAATGAGCAGTTCTTC.

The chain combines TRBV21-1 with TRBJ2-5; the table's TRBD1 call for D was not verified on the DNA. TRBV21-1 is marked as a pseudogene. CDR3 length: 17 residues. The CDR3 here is CASSKDVTLGQGETQYF. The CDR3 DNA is TGTGCCAGCAGCAAAGATGTAACGCTGGGACAGGGTGAGACCCAGTACTTC.